This T cell receptor (beta chain) comes out of a study of PD-L1 blockade in urothelial cancer. Study information: Treatment start was followed by blood analysis at 3 weeks (second dose) and again at 6 weeks. Blood samples contained a median 141,255 T cells.

The time point here: pretreatment peripheral blood. Patients had locally advanced or metastatic urothelial carcinoma. After removal of 4 bases from V and 5 bases from J, the junction contained 7 bases not matched to a gene. The V gene's germline CDR1 is SGHRS and CDR2 YFSETQ. This CDR3 region has 14 residues. Produced via immunoSEQ multiplex PCR; TCRdb's table is partial and in-frame only. The sample holds 80,000 to 90,000 clones; about 83% are singletons and the top ten take approximately 15%. The gene calls are TRBV5-1 and TRBJ2-3, with 7 nucleotides matching TRBD2. The material was PBMCs, obtained around atezolizumab (anti-PD-L1) treatment. The origin of this receptor is a man in his sixties with urothelial cancer. The CDR3 here is CASSVRDYGDTQYF. The CDR3 DNA sequence: TGCGCCAGCAGCGTCCGGGACTACGGAGATACGCAGTATTTT.